What follows are 20 T cell receptor beta chains derived from one specimen sequenced in a study of cytomegalovirus exposure and HLA in healthy donors. With 60 Vbeta and 13 Jbeta primers, the PCR was carried out. Profiled with immunoSEQ multiplex PCR; TCRdb holds only in-frame clones, not every one. The sample has 63,000 or so clones, 73% seen once; the top ten hold about 5%. The sequencing sample was made of PBMCs. These TCRs come from a man between 50 and 59 years old in good health and CMV-seronegative.

The V call is TRBV6-6, the J call TRBJ2-1, with D unresolved. Germline CDR1 MNHNY, CDR2 SVGAGI (reference sequence). This CDR3 contains 15 residues. Trimming took 6 bases from V and 6 from J, leaving 18 bases between them. The chain's CDR3 is CASSPTGLTGNEQFF. The CDR3 coding sequence is TGTGCCAGCAGCCCTACCGGTTTAACGGGCAATGAGCAGTTCTTC.

This clone appeared a single time. The DNA of the CDR3 is TGTGCCAGCAGTTCGTCATCGGGACAGAGAAACACCATATATTTT. This sequence encodes CASSSSSGQRNTIYF. V gene TRBV6-5 combines with J gene TRBJ1-3, with 7 nucleotides matching TRBD1. The CDR3 is 15 residues long. Germline-derived CDR1 and CDR2 are MNHEY and SVGAGI. The V and J ends lost 4 bases and 5 bases, in that order; junction bases with no gene match: 8.

This clone was detected once. This chain's CDR3 is CASRIWGASGGQVGTQYF. The CDR3 DNA sequence: TGTGCCAGCAGAATTTGGGGAGCTAGCGGGGGGCAGGTAGGGACGCAGTATTTT. V and J are TRBV2 and TRBJ2-3; 11 nucleotides match TRBD2. The trim removed 6 bases at V and 9 bases at J, leaving 20 bases unmatched. The CDR3 has 18 residues. CDR1 is SNHLY and CDR2 is FYNNEI in the germline V gene.

The genes are TRBV27 and TRBJ2-1; 9 bases map to TRBD2. This CDR3 has 13 residues. With V trimmed by 7 bases and J by 6 bases, 4 bases remained unmatched. Per the germline V gene, CDR1 is MNHEY and CDR2 is SMNVEV (reference sequence). CDR3 protein: CASNGGGVNEQFF. The CDR3 nucleotides read TGTGCCAGCAATGGCGGGGGGGTCAATGAGCAGTTCTTC.

The chain recombines TRBV7-8 with TRBJ1-5, with D perhaps matching TRBD1 (6 bases). The CDR3 covers 13 residues. Germline assignment: CDR1 SGHVS and CDR2 FQNEAQ. Trimming took 3 bases from V and 10 from J, leaving 13 bases between them. The chain's CDR3 is CASSLDRASPQHF. In nucleotides, the CDR3 is TGTGCCAGCAGCTTGGACAGAGCCTCACCCCAGCATTTT. Variable domain in full (rest from reference TRBV7-8 and TRBJ1-5): GAGVSQSPRYKVAKRGQDVALRCDPISGHVSLFWYQQALGQGPEFLTYFQNEAQLDKSGLPSDRFFAERPEGSVSTLKIQRTQQEDSAVYLCASSLDRASPQHFGDGTRLSIL.

This chain links TRBV6-5 with TRBJ2-7; 9 bases map to TRBD2. V was pared by 6 bases and J by 3 bases, with 9 bases of the junction left unmatched. The CDR3 has 15 amino acids. Germline V gene lookup returns CDR1 MNHEY and CDR2 SVGAGI. The CDR3 sequence is CASSSTAGGNYEQYF. CDR3 DNA sequence: TGTGCCAGCAGCTCCACTGCGGGGGGGAACTACGAGCAGTACTTC.

This clone was recorded once. The gene calls are TRBV9 and TRBJ2-2, with 9 positions matching TRBD1. The CDR3 is made up of 14 amino acids. J gave up 9 bases and V 5 bases, and 8 bases lay outside the gene matches. CDR1 and CDR2 from the germline V gene are SGDLS and YYNGEE. CDR3 DNA: TGTGCCAGCAGTGAACAGGGGGCTTGGAGGGAGCTGTTTTTT. Its translation is CASSEQGAWRELFF. The variable domain in full, completed from reference TRBV9 and TRBJ2-2, reads DSGVTQTPKHLITATGQRVTLRCSPRSGDLSVYWYQQSLDQGLQFLIQYYNGEERAKGNILERFSAQQFPDLHSELNLSSLELGDSALYFCASSEQGAWRELFFGEGSRLTVL.

The chain employs TRBV2 and TRBJ2-3, with 13 bases identical to TRBD2. The CDR3 is 11 amino acids. The germline CDR1 and CDR2 sequences are SNHLY and FYNNEI. The CDR3 region is CATSGGDTQYF. CDR3 nucleotide sequence: TGTGCGACTAGCGGGGGGGATACGCAGTATTTT.

The chain uses TRBV5-1 and TRBJ1-2; maybe TRBD1 (5 bases). Trimming cost V 4 bases and J 6 bases, with 16 bases left between them. The length of the CDR3 is 14 residues. Germline V gene data show CDR1 as SGHRS and CDR2 as YFSETQ. This CDR3 reads CASSPGEPGNGYTF. The CDR3 DNA follows: TGCGCCAGCAGCCCGGGGGAACCAGGGAATGGCTACACCTTC.

In DNA, the CDR3 is TGTGCCAGCAGTCACGCGGGACAGGGGATCCACGAGCAGTACTTC. Its protein product is CASSHAGQGIHEQYF. The rearrangement links TRBV7-8 to TRBJ2-7; 10 bases align to TRBD1. CDR1 SGHVS and CDR2 FQNEAQ come from the germline V gene. The CDR3 contains 15 residues. Germline trimming cut 6 bases from V and 5 bases from J; bases unmatched to any gene: 10.

On this clone itself: Other DNA sequences from this sample encode an identical CDR3 as well. The rearrangement uses TRBV19 and TRBJ2-5; D is possibly TRBD2 (5 bases). V gave up 1 base and J gave up 5 bases, with 5 bases separating them. The germline gives CDR1 LNHDA, CDR2 SQIVND (reference sequence). The CDR3 runs 12 residues. CDR3 amino acids: CASSIAGETQYF. The CDR3 DNA is TGTGCCAGTAGTATAGCGGGGGAGACCCAGTACTTC.

This chain uses TRBV27 with TRBJ2-5; D perhaps matches TRBD2 (5 bases). Trimming took 4 bases from V and 4 from J, leaving 16 bases between them. Germline lookup yields CDR1 MNHEY and CDR2 SMNVEV (reference sequence). The length of the CDR3 is 15 residues. The CDR3 DNA sequence: TGTGCCAGCAGTTACACCGGACTGGTAAGAGAGACCCAGTACTTC. Amino acids: CASSYTGLVRETQYF.

The chain joins TRBV27 to TRBJ1-6; the match to TRBD1 covers 9 bases. V lost 5 bases to trimming and J lost 10 bases; unmatched junction nucleotides: 6. There are 14 residues in the CDR3. Germline values: CDR1 MNHEY, CDR2 SMNVEV (reference sequence). In DNA form, the CDR3 reads TGTGCCAGCAGTCCGGGACAGGGTAGCTCACCCCTCCACTTT. Residues: CASSPGQGSSPLHF.

The V gene is TRBV18, the J gene TRBJ1-2; D remains ambiguous. Trimming shortened V by 0 bases and J by 5 bases, and 7 bases separated the two germline ends. Germline CDR1 is KGHSH and CDR2 is LQKENI. The CDR3 is 13 amino acids. The CDR3 sequence is CASSPPGLYGYTF. The CDR3 nucleotides are TGTGCCAGCTCACCACCGGGCCTGTATGGCTACACCTTC.

The chain recombines TRBV9 with TRBJ2-5; possible D gene TRBD2, 6 bases. Near its end, the DNA agrees better with TRBJ2-7, so the J call may be wrong. The CDR3 sequence is 13 residues long. CDR1 and CDR2 (germline): SGDLS, YYNGEE. The CDR3 DNA follows: TGTGCCAGCAGCGTATCTTGGAGGGCCGAGCAGTACTTC. As protein: CASSVSWRAEQYF.

About this clone itself: The sample carries other DNA sequences with the same CDR3. The CDR3, as DNA: TGTGCCAGCAGCCCCCGGGATGAGCAGTTCTTC. The encoded protein is CASSPRDEQFF. The V and J genes are TRBV9 and TRBJ2-1, with unresolved D. Trimming took 4 bases from V and 8 from J, leaving 7 bases between them. The CDR3 sequence is 11 residues long. Germline CDR1 SGDLS, CDR2 YYNGEE.

This sequence joins TRBV6-5 and TRBJ1-1, with D uncertain. The CDR3 is 12 amino acids. The germline V gene encodes CDR1 MNHEY and CDR2 SVGAGI. V lost 2 bases to trimming and J lost 6 bases, with 7 bases between them. Written as DNA, the CDR3 is TGTGCCAGCAGTTACCCGACATCTGAAGCTTTCTTT. Translating it yields CASSYPTSEAFF.

The V and J genes are TRBV9 and TRBJ2-2; TRBD1 matches 7 bases. Trimming took 4 bases from V and 4 from J; bases not matched to a gene: 13. This CDR3 region has 17 residues. Per germline, CDR1 SGDLS and CDR2 YYNGEE. This CDR3 is CASSWRQGGGGTGELFF. The CDR3 DNA follows: TGTGCCAGCAGCTGGCGACAAGGGGGCGGTGGCACCGGGGAGCTGTTTTTT.

The V gene is TRBV5-1, the J gene TRBJ1-1; the D gene is possibly TRBD1 (5 bases). Trimming took 0 bases from V and 1 from J, leaving 10 bases between them. Germline CDR1 and CDR2: SGHRS and YFSETQ. CDR3 length equals 15 residues. The CDR3, as DNA: TGCGCCAGCAGCTTGGCCGTGGGGCGGAACACTGAAGCTTTCTTT. Protein: CASSLAVGRNTEAFF.

CDR3 amino acids: CASSATGINTGELFF. Here the CDR3 DNA reads TGTGCCAGCAGTGCCACGGGGATCAACACCGGGGAGCTGTTTTTT. The V gene is TRBV6-4, the J gene TRBJ2-2, with D possibly matching TRBD2 (5 bases). V lost 4 bases to trimming and J lost 2 bases, with 11 bases between them. Germline V gives CDR1 MRHNA, CDR2 SNTAGT. This CDR3 has 15 residues.